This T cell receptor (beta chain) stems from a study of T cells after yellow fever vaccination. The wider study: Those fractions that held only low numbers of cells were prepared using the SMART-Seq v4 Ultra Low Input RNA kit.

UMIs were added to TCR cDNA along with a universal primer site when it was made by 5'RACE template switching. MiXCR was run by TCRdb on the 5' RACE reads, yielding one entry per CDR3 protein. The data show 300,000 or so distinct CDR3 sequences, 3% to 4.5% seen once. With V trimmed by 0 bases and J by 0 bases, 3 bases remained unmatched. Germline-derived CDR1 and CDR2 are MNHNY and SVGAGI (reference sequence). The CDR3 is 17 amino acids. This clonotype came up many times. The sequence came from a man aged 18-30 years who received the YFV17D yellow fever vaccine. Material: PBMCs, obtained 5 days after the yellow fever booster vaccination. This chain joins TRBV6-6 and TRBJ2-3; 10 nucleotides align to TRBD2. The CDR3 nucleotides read TGTGCCAGCAGTTACTCCTCTAGCGGGGGTAGCACAGATACGCAGTATTTT. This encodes CASSYSSSGGSTDTQYF.